The 3 T cell receptor beta chains reported below all come from one sample, sequenced in a study of sequential checkpoint blockade in melanoma. Clones were sequenced by immunoSEQ multiplex PCR, and TCRdb holds only the in-frame ones, with some missing. Of about 20,000 clones in the sample, around four fifths are singletons; the top ten hold roughly half. Stated treatment: randomized to nivolumab then ipilimumab (arm A) or the reverse (arm B). The source material was CD8+ T cells sorted from blood (inferred from file names), sampled from a patient given nivolumab and ipilimumab in sequence. The receptors were sampled from a human donor with melanoma.

V usage is TRBV12-2 and J usage is TRBJ2-3; the table names TRBD1, a call not compared with the DNA. TRBV12-2 is flagged as a pseudogene. The CDR3 spans 20 residues. CDR3 sequence (DNA): TGTGCAAGTCGCCTCTCCGGACAGGGGTTCTACTCAGCACACACAGATACGCAGTATTTT. Encoded protein: CASRLSGQGFYSAHTDTQYF.

The V and J genes are TRBV5-1 and TRBJ2-2; possibly TRBD1 for D (5 bases). With 2 bases removed from V and 8 bases from J, the gap between germline ends came to 16 bases. The CDR3 is 15 amino acids. Per germline, CDR1 SGHRS and CDR2 YFSETQ. The chain's CDR3 is CASSLQVPSPGELFF. The CDR3 DNA sequence: TGCGCCAGCAGCTTACAGGTCCCCTCTCCGGGGGAGCTGTTTTTT. The complete variable domain, with remaining parts taken from reference TRBV5-1 and TRBJ2-2, reads KAGVTQTPRYLIKTRGQQVTLSCSPISGHRSVSWYQQTPGQGLQFLFEYFSETQRNKGNFPGRFSGRQFSNSRSEMNVSTLELGDSALYLCASSLQVPSPGELFFGEGSRLTVL.

This rearrangement joins TRBV27 to TRBJ2-7, with TRBD1 matching over 9 bases. The CDR3 is 17 amino acids. The germline CDR1 and CDR2 sequences are MNHEY and SMNVEV (reference sequence). Trimming cost V 4 bases and J 0 bases; bases outside gene matches: 10. CDR3 amino acids: CASSSTGTGFPSYEQYF. As DNA, the CDR3 is TGTGCCAGCAGTTCAACCGGGACAGGGTTCCCCTCCTACGAGCAGTACTTC.